This is a list of T cell receptor beta chains from one sample in a study of control samples from healthy donors and cancer patients. Libraries were prepared by immunoSEQ multiplex PCR; TCRdb keeps only in-frame clonotypes and omits some of them. The sample consists of 29,000 or so clones, nearly 90% of them appearing once. Sequenced input: formalin-fixed, paraffin-embedded tissue. These receptor sequences come from a female donor with melanoma. The CDR3 runs from the conserved cysteine through the conserved F or W. Fields, in order: clone size, V gene, CDR3 length, D gene, J gene, CDR3 protein, CDR3 DNA. D genes are given only for firm matches. Size values are once, few and many counts, or a class for expanded clones, and some rows have none.

abundance: -
v_gene: TRBV6-5
len: 12
d_gene: TRBD2
j_gene: TRBJ2-1
CDR3aa: CASSPVAGEQFF
CDR3nt: TGTGCCAGCAGCCCCGTAGCGGGTGAGCAGTTCTTC

abundance: -
v_gene: TRBV6-4
len: 14
d_gene: -
j_gene: TRBJ1-2
CDR3aa: CASSDSRHDYGYTF
CDR3nt: TGTGCCAGCAGTGACTCCAGACATGACTATGGCTACACCTTC

abundance: -
v_gene: TRBV3-1/TRBV3-2
len: 14
d_gene: TRBD1
j_gene: TRBJ1-4
CDR3aa: CASSPGQSNEKLFF
CDR3nt: TGTGCCAGCAGCCCGGGACAGTCTAATGAAAAACTGTTTTTT

abundance: -
v_gene: TRBV6-5
len: 14
d_gene: TRBD2
j_gene: TRBJ2-3
CDR3aa: CASFESGEPDTQYF
CDR3nt: TGTGCCAGCTTCGAAAGCGGGGAGCCAGATACGCAGTATTTT

abundance: -
v_gene: TRBV5-1
len: 14
d_gene: -
j_gene: TRBJ1-6
CDR3aa: CASSLEPGLSPLHF
CDR3nt: TGCGCCAGCAGCTTGGAGCCAGGGTTGTCACCCCTCCACTTT

abundance: once
v_gene: TRBV5-1
len: 13
d_gene: -
j_gene: TRBJ2-5
CDR3aa: CASSLNGEETQYF
CDR3nt: TGCGCCAGCAGCTTGAACGGGGAAGAGACCCAGTACTTC

abundance: -
v_gene: TRBV6-5
len: 14
d_gene: TRBD1
j_gene: TRBJ1-1
CDR3aa: CASSQDRGIAEAFF
CDR3nt: TGTGCCAGCAGCCAAGACAGGGGCATCGCTGAAGCTTTCTTT

abundance: once
v_gene: TRBV5-8
len: 15
d_gene: TRBD2
j_gene: TRBJ2-1
CDR3aa: CASSYGLAGTNEQFF
CDR3nt: TGTGCCAGCAGCTACGGACTAGCGGGTACCAATGAGCAGTTCTTC

abundance: -
v_gene: TRBV5-1
len: 15
d_gene: -
j_gene: TRBJ2-2
CDR3aa: CASSLAPEDTGELFF
CDR3nt: TGCGCCAGCAGCTTAGCGCCAGAAGACACCGGGGAGCTGTTTTTT

abundance: -
v_gene: TRBV3-1/TRBV3-2
len: 19
d_gene: -
j_gene: TRBJ2-1
CDR3aa: CASSQDITGVPSSYNEQFF
CDR3nt: TGTGCCAGCAGCCAAGATATTACGGGAGTCCCCAGCTCCTACAATGAGCAGTTCTTC

abundance: -
v_gene: TRBV28
len: 18
d_gene: TRBD1
j_gene: TRBJ1-2
CDR3aa: CASSLLLSGQGGIYGYTF
CDR3nt: TGTGCCAGCAGTTTATTACTAAGCGGGCAGGGGGGAATCTATGGCTACACCTTC

abundance: once
v_gene: TRBV12-3/TRBV12-4
len: 13
d_gene: -
j_gene: TRBJ1-5
CDR3aa: CASTWGPDQPQHF
CDR3nt: TGTGCCAGCACTTGGGGGCCGGATCAGCCCCAGCATTTT

abundance: -
v_gene: TRBV6-5
len: 14
d_gene: -
j_gene: TRBJ1-5
CDR3aa: CASTTSTDAQPQHF
CDR3nt: TGTGCCAGCACCACCTCGACGGACGCTCAGCCCCAGCATTTT

abundance: -
v_gene: TRBV10-1
len: 12
d_gene: -
j_gene: TRBJ2-1
CDR3aa: CASRGSYNEQFF
CDR3nt: TGCGCCAGCAGAGGCTCCTACAATGAGCAGTTCTTC

abundance: -
v_gene: TRBV28
len: 13
d_gene: -
j_gene: TRBJ2-7
CDR3aa: CASRGPAHYEQYF
CDR3nt: TGTGCCAGCAGGGGGCCAGCGCACTACGAGCAGTACTTC

abundance: -
v_gene: TRBV4-2
len: 18
d_gene: -
j_gene: TRBJ1-1
CDR3aa: CASSQGSALRRGDTEAFF
CDR3nt: TGTGCCAGTAGCCAAGGGTCCGCGCTGAGGAGAGGGGACACTGAAGCTTTCTTT

abundance: -
v_gene: TRBV19
len: 17
d_gene: TRBD1
j_gene: TRBJ2-3
CDR3aa: CASSIGTGTGITDTQYF
CDR3nt: TGTGCCAGTAGTATCGGTACCGGGACAGGGATCACAGATACGCAGTATTTT

abundance: -
v_gene: TRBV7-3
len: 15
d_gene: TRBD2
j_gene: TRBJ2-3
CDR3aa: CASSATSSGTDTQYF
CDR3nt: TGTGCCAGCAGCGCGACTAGCTCAGGCACAGATACGCAGTATTTT

abundance: -
v_gene: TRBV6-5
len: 13
d_gene: -
j_gene: TRBJ1-1
CDR3aa: CASNQGIGTEAFF
CDR3nt: TGTGCCAGCAACCAGGGAATAGGCACTGAAGCTTTCTTT

abundance: -
v_gene: TRBV15
len: 14
d_gene: -
j_gene: TRBJ1-1
CDR3aa: CATSRVAGVTEAFF
CDR3nt: TGTGCCACCAGCAGAGTTGCGGGGGTGACTGAAGCTTTCTTT

abundance: -
v_gene: TRBV18
len: 13
d_gene: -
j_gene: TRBJ1-4
CDR3aa: CASRTGLNEKLFF
CDR3nt: TGTGCCAGCCGAACAGGCCTTAATGAAAAACTGTTTTTT

abundance: -
v_gene: TRBV11-2
len: 12
d_gene: -
j_gene: TRBJ1-1
CDR3aa: CASSSVGGATFF
CDR3nt: TGTGCCAGCAGTTCGGTGGGGGGGGCCACTTTCTTT

abundance: once
v_gene: TRBV5-1
len: 15
d_gene: TRBD1
j_gene: TRBJ2-5
CDR3aa: CASSWGTGGRETQYF
CDR3nt: TGCGCCAGCAGCTGGGGGACAGGGGGCCGGGAGACCCAGTACTTC

abundance: -
v_gene: TRBV4-1
len: 17
d_gene: -
j_gene: TRBJ2-1
CDR3aa: CASSRSGRGSSYNEQFF
CDR3nt: TGCGCCAGCAGCCGATCCGGCAGGGGAAGCTCCTACAATGAGCAGTTCTTC

abundance: few
v_gene: TRBV27
len: 13
d_gene: -
j_gene: TRBJ1-1
CDR3aa: CASRTGPWGRAFF
CDR3nt: TGTGCCAGCAGGACGGGACCGTGGGGACGAGCTTTCTTT

abundance: -
v_gene: TRBV5-1
len: 16
d_gene: TRBD1
j_gene: TRBJ2-7
CDR3aa: CASSLLGTGSSYEQYF
CDR3nt: TGCGCCAGCAGCTTGTTAGGGACAGGGAGCTCCTACGAGCAGTACTTC

abundance: -
v_gene: TRBV2
len: 14
d_gene: -
j_gene: TRBJ1-5
CDR3aa: CASSERGGNQPQHF
CDR3nt: TGTGCCAGCAGTGAGAGGGGGGGCAATCAGCCCCAGCATTTT

abundance: -
v_gene: TRBV7-2
len: 14
d_gene: -
j_gene: TRBJ1-3
CDR3aa: CASSDPRAGNTIYF
CDR3nt: TGTGCCAGCAGCGACCCCAGGGCTGGAAACACCATATATTTT

abundance: -
v_gene: TRBV27
len: 15
d_gene: -
j_gene: TRBJ2-1
CDR3aa: CASSEGVKSYNEQFF
CDR3nt: TGTGCCAGCAGTGAGGGGGTGAAGTCCTACAATGAGCAGTTCTTC

abundance: -
v_gene: TRBV6-6
len: 14
d_gene: -
j_gene: TRBJ2-5
CDR3aa: CASSYVGLQETQYF
CDR3nt: TGTGCCAGCAGTTACGTCGGCCTCCAAGAGACCCAGTACTTC

abundance: -
v_gene: TRBV7-9
len: 15
d_gene: -
j_gene: TRBJ1-3
CDR3aa: CASSQQGAWGNTIYF
CDR3nt: TGTGCCAGCAGCCAACAGGGTGCCTGGGGAAACACCATATATTTT

abundance: once
v_gene: TRBV4-2
len: 14
d_gene: -
j_gene: TRBJ1-1
CDR3aa: CASSQNTANTEAFF
CDR3nt: TGTGCCAGCAGCCAAAACACAGCGAACACTGAAGCTTTCTTT

abundance: -
v_gene: TRBV3-1/TRBV3-2
len: 14
d_gene: -
j_gene: TRBJ2-6
CDR3aa: CASSPRVGANVLTF
CDR3nt: TGTGCCAGCAGCCCCCGGGTTGGGGCCAACGTCCTGACTTTC

abundance: -
v_gene: TRBV2
len: 18
d_gene: TRBD1
j_gene: TRBJ1-2
CDR3aa: CASSEALRRDRANYGYTF
CDR3nt: TGTGCCAGCAGTGAAGCGCTTCGACGGGACAGGGCTAACTATGGCTACACCTTC

abundance: -
v_gene: TRBV12-3/TRBV12-4
len: 13
d_gene: -
j_gene: TRBJ2-7
CDR3aa: CASSTYGGDEQYF
CDR3nt: TGTGCCAGCAGTACGTACGGGGGAGACGAGCAGTACTTC

abundance: -
v_gene: TRBV2
len: 14
d_gene: -
j_gene: TRBJ1-5
CDR3aa: CASLQGAGNQPQHF
CDR3nt: TGTGCCAGCCTACAGGGCGCTGGCAATCAGCCCCAGCATTTT

abundance: -
v_gene: TRBV6-5
len: 15
d_gene: -
j_gene: TRBJ2-2
CDR3aa: CASSYSWRYAGELFF
CDR3nt: TGTGCCAGCAGTTACTCCTGGAGATACGCCGGGGAGCTGTTTTTT

abundance: -
v_gene: TRBV6-6
len: 13
d_gene: -
j_gene: TRBJ1-2
CDR3aa: CASSYGTREGYTF
CDR3nt: TGTGCCAGCAGTTACGGGACGCGGGAAGGCTACACCTTC

abundance: -
v_gene: TRBV14
len: 11
d_gene: -
j_gene: TRBJ2-7
CDR3aa: CASSQEWEQYF
CDR3nt: TGTGCCAGCAGCCAAGAGTGGGAGCAGTACTTC

abundance: -
v_gene: TRBV7-2
len: 15
d_gene: TRBD2
j_gene: TRBJ2-1
CDR3aa: CASSFSGSYYNEQFF
CDR3nt: TGTGCCAGCAGCTTTAGCGGGAGTTACTACAATGAGCAGTTCTTC

abundance: -
v_gene: TRBV10-3
len: 14
d_gene: -
j_gene: TRBJ1-3
CDR3aa: CAIGLDSSGNTIYF
CDR3nt: TGTGCCATCGGCCTTGACAGTTCTGGAAACACCATATATTTT

abundance: -
v_gene: TRBV12-3/TRBV12-4
len: 12
d_gene: -
j_gene: TRBJ1-6
CDR3aa: CASKNPNSPLHF
CDR3nt: TGTGCCAGCAAGAATCCCAATTCACCCCTCCACTTT

abundance: -
v_gene: TRBV18
len: 13
d_gene: -
j_gene: TRBJ2-5
CDR3aa: CASSPNRQETQYF
CDR3nt: TGTGCCAGCTCACCAAACAGACAAGAGACCCAGTACTTC

abundance: -
v_gene: TRBV19
len: 16
d_gene: TRBD1
j_gene: TRBJ1-5
CDR3aa: CASSIGTGVGNQPQHF
CDR3nt: TGTGCCAGTAGTATCGGGACAGGGGTGGGCAATCAGCCCCAGCATTTT

abundance: once
v_gene: TRBV3-1/TRBV3-2
len: 14
d_gene: TRBD2
j_gene: TRBJ2-1
CDR3aa: CASSPGLAGNEQFF
CDR3nt: TGTGCCAGCAGCCCCGGACTAGCGGGAAATGAGCAGTTCTTC

abundance: -
v_gene: TRBV30
len: 14
d_gene: -
j_gene: TRBJ2-3
CDR3aa: CAWSPSRTTDTQYF
CDR3nt: TGTGCCTGGAGTCCTAGCCGGACCACAGATACGCAGTATTTT

abundance: few
v_gene: TRBV11-2
len: 15
d_gene: -
j_gene: TRBJ2-7
CDR3aa: CASSRNPGVGYEQYF
CDR3nt: TGTGCCAGCAGTCGTAATCCAGGCGTAGGCTACGAGCAGTACTTC

abundance: -
v_gene: TRBV28
len: 14
d_gene: -
j_gene: TRBJ2-2
CDR3aa: CASSFDWGAGELFF
CDR3nt: TGTGCCAGCAGTTTTGATTGGGGGGCCGGGGAGCTGTTTTTT

abundance: -
v_gene: TRBV9
len: 12
d_gene: TRBD2
j_gene: TRBJ2-2
CDR3aa: CASSVTSGKLFF
CDR3nt: TGTGCCAGCAGCGTGACTAGCGGGAAGCTGTTTTTT

abundance: -
v_gene: TRBV2
len: 17
d_gene: TRBD2
j_gene: TRBJ2-2
CDR3aa: CASRKRTSGIGTGELFF
CDR3nt: TGTGCCAGCCGGAAGCGGACTAGCGGGATTGGAACCGGGGAGCTGTTTTTT

abundance: -
v_gene: TRBV6-5
len: 14
d_gene: -
j_gene: TRBJ1-3
CDR3aa: CASRPGSSGNTIYF
CDR3nt: TGTGCCAGCAGACCAGGGAGCTCTGGAAACACCATATATTTT

abundance: -
v_gene: TRBV5-4
len: 17
d_gene: TRBD1
j_gene: TRBJ2-2
CDR3aa: CASSPSLDRVGTGELFF
CDR3nt: TGTGCCAGCAGCCCCTCCCTGGACAGGGTAGGAACCGGGGAGCTGTTTTTT